Below are 9 T cell receptor beta chains sequenced from a single sample in a study of beta chain features in type 1 diabetes (dated by TCRdb to 2016 to 2018). Receptor libraries were prepared by the immunoSEQ multiplex PCR assay. All of the isolated RNA was reverse transcribed with the High Capacity cDNA Reverse Transcription Kit, so expressed TCRB transcripts were sequenced. TCRdb obtained this table from immuneACCESS and retained in-frame rearrangements with V and J assigned. These tables miss some clones; where compared with another copy, unresolved V genes account for less than half of the shortfall, and the remainder is unexplained. The sample records 810,000 or so clones, about 17% of which are singletons. The top ten constitute about 0.02% of the sample. Sequenced material: naive CD4+ T cells from blood. Reading the label with the study, this specimen's cell subset or site is: true naive CD4+ T cells. These receptor sequences come from a woman aged 18-29 years in good health.

J is TRBJ2-3 and V is TRBV5-1, with D maybe TRBD1 (7 bases). V lost 6 bases and J lost 0, with 14 bases in between. CDR3 length: 15 residues. Germline lookup yields CDR1 SGHRS and CDR2 YFSETQ. CDR3 in DNA: TGCGCCAGCACTGGGGCGGGACAGAGCACAGATACGCAGTATTTT. It encodes CASTGAGQSTDTQYF.

The chain recombines TRBV28 with TRBJ2-7, with 9 bases matching TRBD2. The CDR3 loop spans 14 amino acids. V shed 6 bases, J shed 2 bases, and the junction held 5 bases outside the gene matches. Germline lookup yields CDR1 MDHEN and CDR2 SYDVKM. The CDR3 here is CASRPAGGTYEQYF. CDR3 nucleotide sequence: TGTGCCAGCAGACCGGCGGGAGGGACCTACGAGCAGTACTTC.

This clone was seen a few times. This chain connects TRBV7-2 to TRBJ2-5; 8 nucleotides line up with TRBD1. Per the germline V gene, CDR1 is SGHTA and CDR2 is FQGNSA. The CDR3 spans 16 residues. The V segment lost 1 base and the J segment 2 bases; nucleotides outside the gene matches: 6. The CDR3 coding sequence is TGTGCCAGCAGCTTAGGGAGGGGGACAGGTCAAGAGACCCAGTACTTC. It translates to CASSLGRGTGQETQYF. Together with reference TRBV7-2 and TRBJ2-5, the CDR3 gives the full variable domain: GAGVSQSPSNKVTEKGKDVELRCDPISGHTALYWYRQSLGQGLEFLIYFQGNSAPDKSGLPSDRFSAERTGGSVSTLTIQRTQQEDSAVYLCASSLGRGTGQETQYFGPGTRLLVL.

The chain couples TRBV28 to TRBJ2-1, with TRBD2 matching 9 bases. The CDR3 covers 19 residues. The germline CDR1 and CDR2 sequences are MDHEN and SYDVKM. V lost 7 bases and J lost 0; bases outside the gene matches: 16. CDR3 loop: CASIPGTSLVEDSYNEQFF. CDR3 in DNA: TGTGCCAGCATTCCCGGGACTAGCTTAGTAGAAGACTCCTACAATGAGCAGTTCTTC.

This clone has a handful of counts. The chain joins TRBV5-6 to TRBJ1-2, with 9 bases identical to TRBD1. The germline gives CDR1 SGHDT, CDR2 YYEEEE. The CDR3 length is 14 residues. With V trimmed by 4 bases and J by 6 bases, 7 bases remained unmatched. CDR3 amino acids: CASSLGTGKHGYTF. For the CDR3, the DNA is TGTGCCAGCAGCCTGGGGACAGGGAAGCATGGCTACACCTTC.

This clone was seen a handful of times. The rearrangement joins TRBV7-9 to TRBJ1-3; TRBD1 matches at 8 bases. This CDR3 has 15 amino acids. V shed 5 bases, J shed 3 bases, and the junction held 6 bases outside the gene matches. Germline V gene sequence: CDR1 SEHNR, CDR2 FQNEAQ (reference sequence). CDR3 loop: CASSPTGAHGNTIYF. The CDR3 DNA is TGTGCCAGCAGCCCGACAGGGGCCCATGGAAACACCATATATTTT.

This clone was seen a few times. Other DNA sequences in this specimen translate into the identical CDR3. The chain uses TRBV19 and TRBJ2-7; D is ambiguous. Germline-derived CDR1 and CDR2 are LNHDA and SQIVND (reference sequence). Trimming removed 2 bases from V and 2 bases from J, with 4 bases in between. CDR3 length: 12 amino acids. The CDR3, as DNA: TGTGCCAGTAGTATACCGCCCTACGAGCAGTACTTC. Translation: CASSIPPYEQYF. Using reference TRBV19 and TRBJ2-7 for the parts outside the CDR3, the full variable domain is DGGITQSPKYLFRKEGQNVTLSCEQNLNHDAMYWYRQDPGQGLRLIYYSQIVNDFQKGDIAEGYSVSREKKESFPLTVTSAQKNPTAFYLCASSIPPYEQYFGPGTRLTVT.

This clone was detected only a few times. The rearrangement joins TRBV2 to TRBJ2-1; D is unclear. Trimming removed 1 base at V and 11 bases at J, with 12 bases between. Germline assignment: CDR1 SNHLY and CDR2 FYNNEI. The CDR3 extends over 13 amino acids. The CDR3 reads CASSEVLQLKQFF. CDR3 coding DNA: TGTGCCAGCAGTGAAGTTTTACAGCTCAAGCAGTTCTTC.

This clone was seen a few times. The chain uses TRBV19 and TRBJ1-5; TRBD1 aligns across 8 bases. In germline, CDR1 is LNHDA, CDR2 SQIVND (reference sequence). The CDR3 spans 14 residues. The J segment lost 4 bases and the V segment lost 8 bases, leaving 7 bases of the junction unmatched. CDR3: CASGQGQGNQPQHF. For the CDR3, the DNA is TGTGCCAGTGGACAGGGCCAGGGGAATCAGCCCCAGCATTTT. Full variable domain (outside the CDR3, taken from reference TRBV19 and TRBJ1-5): DGGITQSPKYLFRKEGQNVTLSCEQNLNHDAMYWYRQDPGQGLRLIYYSQIVNDFQKGDIAEGYSVSREKKESFPLTVTSAQKNPTAFYLCASGQGQGNQPQHFGDGTRLSIL.